Detailed here is one T cell receptor beta chain. The data were taken from a study of blood T cell repertoires in COVID-19. Study context: The United States, Italy and Spain were the sources of the acute and convalescent COVID-19 samples.

CDR1 SGHDT and CDR2 YYEEEE come from the germline V gene. Trimming cost V 4 bases and J 5 bases, with 16 bases left between them. This CDR3 contains 14 residues. Original methodology: Estimated nucleated cell counts came from reference gene primer amplification. Profiled with immunoSEQ multiplex PCR; TCRdb holds only in-frame clones, not every one. The V and J calls and the clone size are those of that table, but D and trimming were determined from the DNA. The sample shows 350,000 to 450,000 clones, 89% of them seen only once. The clonotype originates from a woman aged 40 to 50 with COVID-19, enrolled during active disease. The sequencing input was peripheral blood. V usage is TRBV5-6 and J usage is TRBJ2-7; D is undetermined. The CDR3 here is CASSPITPTNEQYF. The CDR3 DNA reads as TGTGCCAGCAGCCCGATAACCCCTACGAACGAGCAGTACTTC.